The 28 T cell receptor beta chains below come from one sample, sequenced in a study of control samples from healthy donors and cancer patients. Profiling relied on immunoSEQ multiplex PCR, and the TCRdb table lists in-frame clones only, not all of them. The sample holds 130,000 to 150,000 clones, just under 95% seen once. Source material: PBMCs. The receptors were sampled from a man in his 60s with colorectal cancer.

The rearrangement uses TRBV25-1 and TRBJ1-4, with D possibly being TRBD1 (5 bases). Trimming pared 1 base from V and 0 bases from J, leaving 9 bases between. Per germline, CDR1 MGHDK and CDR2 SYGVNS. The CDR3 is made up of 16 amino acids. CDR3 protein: CASSESGGATNEKLFF. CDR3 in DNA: TGTGCCAGCAGTGAATCAGGAGGGGCAACTAATGAAAAACTGTTTTTT.

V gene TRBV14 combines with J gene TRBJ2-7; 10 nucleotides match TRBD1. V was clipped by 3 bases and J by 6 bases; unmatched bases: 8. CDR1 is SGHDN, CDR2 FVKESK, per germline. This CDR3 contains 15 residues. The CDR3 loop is CASSHPGTGAREQYF. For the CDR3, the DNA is TGTGCCAGCAGCCACCCCGGGACAGGGGCTCGCGAGCAGTACTTC.

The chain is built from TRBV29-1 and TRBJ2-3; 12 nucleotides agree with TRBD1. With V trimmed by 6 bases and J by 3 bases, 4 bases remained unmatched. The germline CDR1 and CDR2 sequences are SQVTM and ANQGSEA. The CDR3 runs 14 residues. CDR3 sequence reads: CSVGQGASTDTQYF. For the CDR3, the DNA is TGCAGCGTGGGACAGGGGGCTTCGACAGATACGCAGTATTTT.

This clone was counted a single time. The chain's CDR3 is CASSASADKETQYF. CDR3 in DNA: TGTGCCAGCAGCGCTTCAGCGGATAAAGAGACCCAGTACTTC. The V and J genes are TRBV9 and TRBJ2-5, with a weak D call TRBD2 (5 bases). Per germline, CDR1 SGDLS and CDR2 YYNGEE. V lost 3 bases and J 3 bases, leaving 12 bases between the germline ends. The CDR3 contains 14 residues.

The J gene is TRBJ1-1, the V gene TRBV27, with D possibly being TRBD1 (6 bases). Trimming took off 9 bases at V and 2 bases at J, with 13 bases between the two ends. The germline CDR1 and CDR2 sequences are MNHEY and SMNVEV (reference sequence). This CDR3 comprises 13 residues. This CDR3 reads CASAGVRNTEAFF. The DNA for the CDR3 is TGTGCCAGTGCAGGGGTAAGAAACACTGAAGCTTTCTTT.

CDR3 in DNA: TGTGCCAGCAGCCCCAATTGGAGCAATCAGCCCCAGCATTTT. This translates into CASSPNWSNQPQHF. This chain connects TRBV9 to TRBJ1-5; no reliable D call. The V end lost 4 bases, the J end lost 1 base, and 9 bases lay between the germline ends. The length of the CDR3 is 14 residues. The germline V gene has CDR1 SGDLS and CDR2 YYNGEE.

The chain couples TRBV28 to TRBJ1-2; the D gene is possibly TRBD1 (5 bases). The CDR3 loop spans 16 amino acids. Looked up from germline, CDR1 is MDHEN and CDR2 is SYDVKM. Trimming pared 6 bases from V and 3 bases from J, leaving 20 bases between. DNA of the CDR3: TGTGCCAGCAGGCCCGGGTTTAGCAGGGTAGACTATGGCTACACCTTC. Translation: CASRPGFSRVDYGYTF.

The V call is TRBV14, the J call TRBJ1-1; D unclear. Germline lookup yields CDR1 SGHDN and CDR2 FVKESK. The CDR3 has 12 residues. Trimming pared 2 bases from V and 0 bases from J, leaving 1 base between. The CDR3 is CASSQMNTEAFF. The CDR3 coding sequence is TGTGCCAGCAGCCAAATGAACACTGAAGCTTTCTTT.

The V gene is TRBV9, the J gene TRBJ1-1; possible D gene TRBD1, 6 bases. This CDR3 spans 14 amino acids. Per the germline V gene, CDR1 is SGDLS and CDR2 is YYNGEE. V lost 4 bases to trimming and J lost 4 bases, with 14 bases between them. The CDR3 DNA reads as TGTGCCAGCAGCCCCAGGGGATTTAGCACTGAAGCTTTCTTT. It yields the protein CASSPRGFSTEAFF.

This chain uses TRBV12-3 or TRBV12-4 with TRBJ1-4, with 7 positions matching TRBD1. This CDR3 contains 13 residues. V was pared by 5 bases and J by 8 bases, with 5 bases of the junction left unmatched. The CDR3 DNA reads TGTGCCAGCAGTACAGGGGCTCGGGAAAAACTGTTTTTT. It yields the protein CASSTGAREKLFF.

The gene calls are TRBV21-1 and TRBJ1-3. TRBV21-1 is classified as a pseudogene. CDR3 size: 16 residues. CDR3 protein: CASSKTGGSGGNTIYF. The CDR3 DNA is TGTGCCAGCAGCAAAACGGGTGGATCGGGTGGAAACACCATATATTTT.

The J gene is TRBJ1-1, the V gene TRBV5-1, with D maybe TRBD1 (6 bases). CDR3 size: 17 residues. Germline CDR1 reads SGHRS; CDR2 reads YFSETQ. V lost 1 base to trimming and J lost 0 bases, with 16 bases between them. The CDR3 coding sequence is TGCGCCAGCAGCTTGAGTGCGGCCGGGGGGCTGAACACTGAAGCTTTCTTT. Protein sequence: CASSLSAAGGLNTEAFF.

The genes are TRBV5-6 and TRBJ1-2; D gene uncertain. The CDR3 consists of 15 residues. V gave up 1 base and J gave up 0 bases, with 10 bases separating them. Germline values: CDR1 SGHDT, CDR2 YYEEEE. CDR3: CASSLSALANYGYTF. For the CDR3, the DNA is TGTGCCAGCAGCTTGTCCGCCTTAGCTAACTATGGCTACACCTTC.

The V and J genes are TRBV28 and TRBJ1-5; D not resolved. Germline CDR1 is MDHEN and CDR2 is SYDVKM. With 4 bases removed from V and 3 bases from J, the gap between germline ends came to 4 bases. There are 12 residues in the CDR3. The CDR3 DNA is TGTGCCAGCAGTTCCAACAATCAGCCCCAGCATTTT. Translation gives CASSSNNQPQHF.

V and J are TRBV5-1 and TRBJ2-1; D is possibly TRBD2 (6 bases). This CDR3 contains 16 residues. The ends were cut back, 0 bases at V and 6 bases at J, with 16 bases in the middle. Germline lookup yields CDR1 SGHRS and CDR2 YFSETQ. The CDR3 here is CASSLVSASAGNEQFF. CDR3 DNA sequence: TGCGCCAGCAGCTTGGTTTCGGCTAGCGCCGGCAATGAGCAGTTCTTC. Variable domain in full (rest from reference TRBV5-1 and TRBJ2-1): KAGVTQTPRYLIKTRGQQVTLSCSPISGHRSVSWYQQTPGQGLQFLFEYFSETQRNKGNFPGRFSGRQFSNSRSEMNVSTLELGDSALYLCASSLVSASAGNEQFFGPGTRLTVL.

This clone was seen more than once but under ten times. CDR3: CASSLRGDLAYEQYF. The CDR3 DNA is TGTGCCAGCAGCCTTAGGGGCGACCTTGCCTACGAGCAGTACTTC. The V and J genes are TRBV6-5 and TRBJ2-7; tentatively, D is TRBD1 (5 bases). Germline loops: CDR1 MNHEY, CDR2 SVGAGI. V was clipped by 6 bases and J by 2 bases, with 17 bases between them. CDR3 length equals 15 residues.

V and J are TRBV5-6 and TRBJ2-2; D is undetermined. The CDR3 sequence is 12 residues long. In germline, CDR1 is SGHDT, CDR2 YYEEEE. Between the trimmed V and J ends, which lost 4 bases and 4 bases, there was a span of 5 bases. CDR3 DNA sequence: TGTGCCAGCAGCCCTCTCACCGGGGAGCTGTTTTTT. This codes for CASSPLTGELFF.

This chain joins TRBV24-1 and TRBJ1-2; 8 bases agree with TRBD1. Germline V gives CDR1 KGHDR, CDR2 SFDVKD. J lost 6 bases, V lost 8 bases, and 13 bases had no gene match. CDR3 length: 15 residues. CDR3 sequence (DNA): TGTGCCACCAAATCGACAGGGGTGGAGTGGGATGGCTACACCTTC. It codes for CATKSTGVEWDGYTF.

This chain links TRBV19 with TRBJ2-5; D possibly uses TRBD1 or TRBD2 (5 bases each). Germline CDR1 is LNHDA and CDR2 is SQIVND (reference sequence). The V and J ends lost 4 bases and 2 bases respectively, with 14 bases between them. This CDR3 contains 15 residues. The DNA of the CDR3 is TGTGCCAGTAGTAAAACCGGGACGCAACAAGAGACCCAGTACTTC. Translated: CASSKTGTQQETQYF.

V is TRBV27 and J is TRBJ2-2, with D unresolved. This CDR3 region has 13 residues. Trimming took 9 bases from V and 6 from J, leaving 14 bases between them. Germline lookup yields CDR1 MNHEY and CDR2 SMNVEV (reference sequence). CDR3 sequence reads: CASSWPGSGELFF. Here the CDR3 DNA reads TGTGCCAGTTCTTGGCCTGGGTCCGGGGAGCTGTTTTTT.

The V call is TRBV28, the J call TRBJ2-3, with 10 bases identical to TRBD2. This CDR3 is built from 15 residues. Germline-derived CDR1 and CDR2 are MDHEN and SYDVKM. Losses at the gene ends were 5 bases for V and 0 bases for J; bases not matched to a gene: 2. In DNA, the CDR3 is TGTGCCAGCAGTGTAGCGGGGGGTAGCACAGATACGCAGTATTTT. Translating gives CASSVAGGSTDTQYF.

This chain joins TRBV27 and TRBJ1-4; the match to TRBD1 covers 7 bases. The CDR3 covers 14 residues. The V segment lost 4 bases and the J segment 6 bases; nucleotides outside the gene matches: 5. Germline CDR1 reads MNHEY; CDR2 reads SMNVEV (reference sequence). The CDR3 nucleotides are TGTGCCAGCAGTTCCAGGGGGGGGGATGAAAAACTGTTTTTT. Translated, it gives CASSSRGGDEKLFF.

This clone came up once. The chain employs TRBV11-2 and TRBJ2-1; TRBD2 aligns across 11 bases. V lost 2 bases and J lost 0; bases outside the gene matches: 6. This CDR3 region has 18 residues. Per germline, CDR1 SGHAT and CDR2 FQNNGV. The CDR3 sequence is CASSLIAGGLSSYNEQFF. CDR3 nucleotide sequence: TGTGCCAGCAGCTTAATAGCGGGGGGGCTGAGCTCCTACAATGAGCAGTTCTTC.

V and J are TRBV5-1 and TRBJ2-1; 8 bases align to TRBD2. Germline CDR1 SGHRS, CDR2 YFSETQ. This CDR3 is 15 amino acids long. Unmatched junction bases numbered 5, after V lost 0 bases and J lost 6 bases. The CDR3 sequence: CASSLGPGTSNEQFF. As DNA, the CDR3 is TGCGCCAGCAGCTTGGGGCCCGGGACTAGCAATGAGCAGTTCTTC.

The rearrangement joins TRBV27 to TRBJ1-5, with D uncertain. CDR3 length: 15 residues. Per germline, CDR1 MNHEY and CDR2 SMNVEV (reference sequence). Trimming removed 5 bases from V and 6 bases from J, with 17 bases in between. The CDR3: CASSPSLGWGQPQHF. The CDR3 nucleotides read TGTGCCAGCAGTCCCTCTTTGGGATGGGGTCAGCCCCAGCATTTT.

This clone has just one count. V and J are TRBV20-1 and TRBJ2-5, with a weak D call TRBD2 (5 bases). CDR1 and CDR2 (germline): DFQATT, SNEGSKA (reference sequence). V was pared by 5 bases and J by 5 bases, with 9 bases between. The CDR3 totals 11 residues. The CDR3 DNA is TGCAGTGCTGTGGAGGAGGAGACCCAGTACTTC. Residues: CSAVEEETQYF.

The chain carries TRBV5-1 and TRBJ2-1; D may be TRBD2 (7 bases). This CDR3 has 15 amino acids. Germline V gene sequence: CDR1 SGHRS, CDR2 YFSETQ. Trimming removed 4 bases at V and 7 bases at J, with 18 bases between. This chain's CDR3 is CASSPSGEGLNEQFF. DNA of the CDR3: TGCGCCAGCAGCCCGTCAGGGGAGGGGCTAAATGAGCAGTTCTTC.

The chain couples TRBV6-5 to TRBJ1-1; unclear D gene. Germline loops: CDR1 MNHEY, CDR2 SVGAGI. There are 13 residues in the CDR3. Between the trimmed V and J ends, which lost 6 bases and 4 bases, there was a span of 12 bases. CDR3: CASRPALGTEAFF. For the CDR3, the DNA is TGTGCCAGCAGGCCAGCCTTAGGCACTGAAGCTTTCTTT.